The 27 T cell receptor beta chains given below trace back to one sample, sequenced in a study of blood T cell repertoires in COVID-19. Measured with immunoSEQ multiplex PCR; TCRdb has only the in-frame clones, and not every one. The table lists over 75,000 clones, approximately 84% of them singletons, with under 11% in the top ten. Sequenced: peripheral blood. The receptors stem from a man in his 70s with acute or convalescent COVID-19.

The rearrangement joins TRBV30 to TRBJ1-4, with 7 bases aligning to TRBD1. Germline V gene lookup returns CDR1 GTSNPN and CDR2 SVGIG (reference sequence). J was trimmed by 4 bases and V by 3 bases; bases with no gene match: 8. The CDR3 runs 15 residues. The CDR3 nucleotides read TGTGCCTGGAGCCTTTACAGGGGTTATAATGAAAAACTGTTTTTT. Its translation is CAWSLYRGYNEKLFF.

This chain joins TRBV30 and TRBJ1-3; D might be TRBD1 (6 bases). V was trimmed by 5 bases and J by 3 bases, leaving 17 bases between them. The germline V gene has CDR1 GTSNPN and CDR2 SVGIG (reference sequence). The CDR3 is 15 residues long. Written as DNA, the CDR3 is TGTGCCTGGGGGGCCCAACAGGGAATTGGAAACACCATATATTTT. This translates into CAWGAQQGIGNTIYF.

V gene TRBV6-4 combines with J gene TRBJ2-3, with 7 bases matching TRBD2. CDR1 is MRHNA, CDR2 SNTAGT, per germline. Trimming cost V 4 bases and J 4 bases; bases outside gene matches: 2. The CDR3 length is 13 residues. The chain's CDR3 is CASSARGADTQYF. As DNA, the CDR3 is TGTGCCAGCAGTGCACGGGGGGCAGATACGCAGTATTTT.

The chain combines TRBV5-1 with TRBJ2-7; 8 bases are a match to TRBD2. Germline assignment: CDR1 SGHRS and CDR2 YFSETQ. The CDR3 length is 14 residues. With 2 bases clipped from V and 1 base from J, the junction kept 2 bases outside the gene matches. The CDR3 DNA is TGCGCCAGCAGCTTCGCGGGGGGATCCTACGAGCAGTACTTC. Translating it yields CASSFAGGSYEQYF.

In this sample, this clone turned up once. The genes are TRBV28 and TRBJ2-3, with D possibly being TRBD2 (6 bases). This CDR3 is 14 amino acids long. The germline gives CDR1 MDHEN, CDR2 SYDVKM. V lost 7 bases and J 2 bases, leaving 13 bases between the germline ends. CDR3 in amino acids: CASNLGLSTDTQYF. In DNA form, the CDR3 reads TGTGCCAGCAACTTGGGACTTTCCACAGATACGCAGTATTTT.

This clone was found once. The chain links TRBV7-2 to TRBJ1-1; TRBD1 is a possible D gene (6 bases). CDR1 SGHTA and CDR2 FQGNSA come from the germline V gene. The CDR3 loop spans 17 amino acids. V lost 4 bases, J lost 3 bases, and 21 bases lay in between. This CDR3 is CASSSSRGQSWYTEAFF. CDR3 in DNA: TGTGCCAGCAGCTCCTCTAGGGGACAATCTTGGTACACTGAAGCTTTCTTT.

The chain joins TRBV19 to TRBJ1-2; TRBD1 is a possible D gene (5 bases). This CDR3 contains 11 residues. Germline CDR1 and CDR2: LNHDA and SQIVND (reference sequence). V gave up 7 bases and J gave up 10 bases, with 13 bases separating them. The CDR3: CASKLNGAYTF. The CDR3 DNA follows: TGTGCCAGTAAATTGAATGGGGCCTACACCTTC.

The chain recombines TRBV5-1 with TRBJ2-2, with 7 bases lining up with TRBD2. V was clipped by 0 bases and J by 4 bases; unmatched bases: 3. Germline values: CDR1 SGHRS, CDR2 YFSETQ. The CDR3 length is 15 residues. The CDR3 region is CASSLVAGATGELFF. Written as DNA, the CDR3 is TGCGCCAGCAGCTTGGTGGCGGGAGCCACCGGGGAGCTGTTTTTT.

The chain employs TRBV28 and TRBJ2-7; D is possibly TRBD1 (5 bases). CDR3 length equals 16 residues. V was shortened by 5 bases and J by 5 bases, with 22 bases between the two germline ends. Germline CDR1 MDHEN, CDR2 SYDVKM. CDR3 in amino acids: CASSTPSGPIIHEQYF. CDR3 in DNA: TGTGCCAGCAGTACTCCTTCAGGGCCGATAATCCACGAGCAGTACTTC.

The V gene is TRBV5-1, the J gene TRBJ2-1; TRBD1 agrees at 8 bases. Germline assignment: CDR1 SGHRS and CDR2 YFSETQ. This CDR3 is 15 amino acids long. Trimming cost V 4 bases and J 2 bases; bases outside gene matches: 5. The CDR3 loop is CASSRGQATYNEQFF. The CDR3 bases are TGCGCCAGCAGCCGGGGACAGGCCACCTACAATGAGCAGTTCTTC.

This clone was picked up one time. This sequence joins TRBV6-1 and TRBJ1-5; TRBD1 matches at 10 bases. V was clipped by 0 bases and J by 4 bases; unmatched bases: 6. The CDR3 totals 17 residues. Germline CDR1 MNHNS, CDR2 SASEGT. CDR3 DNA sequence: TGTGCCAGCAGTGAAGCCAGAGACAGGGGGCGAAATCAGCCCCAGCATTTT. Residues: CASSEARDRGRNQPQHF.

The rearrangement uses TRBV14 and TRBJ2-1; TRBD2 matches 7 bases. Per the germline V gene, CDR1 is SGHDN and CDR2 is FVKESK. The CDR3 extends over 18 amino acids. Unmatched junction bases numbered 16, after V lost 0 bases and J lost 8 bases. In DNA form, the CDR3 reads TGTGCCAGCAGCCAAGATTTCGCAGCGGGAAGGAAAGTCCATGAGCAGTTCTTC. This gives the protein CASSQDFAAGRKVHEQFF.

This clone was seen a single time. The rearrangement uses TRBV30 and TRBJ2-2; 12 bases map to TRBD2. Germline lookup yields CDR1 GTSNPN and CDR2 SVGIG (reference sequence). The V segment lost 4 bases and the J segment 4 bases; nucleotides outside the gene matches: 1. The CDR3 runs 14 residues. CDR3 sequence: CAWTSGRGTGELFF. As DNA, the CDR3 is TGTGCCTGGACTAGCGGGAGGGGCACCGGGGAGCTGTTTTTT.

This clone occurred once. The rearrangement links TRBV4-1 to TRBJ1-3, with D uncertain. The CDR3 has 15 residues. Germline loops: CDR1 MGHRA, CDR2 YSYEKL. V was clipped by 4 bases and J by 0 bases, with 10 bases between them. This CDR3 is CASSPDRFSGNTIYF. The CDR3, as DNA: TGCGCCAGCAGCCCTGATAGATTCTCTGGAAACACCATATATTTT.

This chain connects TRBV6-5 to TRBJ2-1; 11 bases agree with TRBD1. Germline CDR1 and CDR2: MNHEY and SVGAGI. The CDR3 is 15 residues long. Trimming at V came to 7 bases and at J to 7 bases, leaving 9 bases not matched to a gene. The CDR3 nucleotides are TGTGCCAGCAACTATCGGACAGGGGGCAAAAATGAGCAGTTCTTC. Residues: CASNYRTGGKNEQFF.

The chain links TRBV30 to TRBJ2-7; the D gene is possibly TRBD1 (5 bases). V was pared by 8 bases and J by 6 bases, with 20 bases between. Germline lookup yields CDR1 GTSNPN and CDR2 SVGIG (reference sequence). This CDR3 spans 13 amino acids. The chain's CDR3 is CAHRTGATGEQYF. The DNA of the CDR3 is TGTGCCCACCGAACAGGAGCTACTGGCGAGCAGTACTTC.

The V and J genes are TRBV18 and TRBJ2-2; a weak D match, TRBD2 (5 bases). Germline V gives CDR1 KGHSH, CDR2 LQKENI. V lost 2 bases and J 0 bases, leaving 10 bases between the germline ends. The CDR3 is 16 amino acids. CDR3 sequence reads: CASSPWEHANTGELFF. CDR3 in DNA: TGTGCCAGCTCACCATGGGAGCACGCGAACACCGGGGAGCTGTTTTTT.

The chain is built from TRBV10-3 and TRBJ2-5, with 9 bases that match TRBD1. The germline V gene has CDR1 ENHRY and CDR2 SYGVKD. The CDR3 has 16 residues. The V and J ends lost 4 bases and 5 bases, in that order; junction bases with no gene match: 11. CDR3 nucleotide sequence: TGTGCCATCAGTGGTCCGGGGGGACAGGGAGAGGAGACCCAGTACTTC. Translating gives CAISGPGGQGEETQYF.

V gene TRBV7-2 combines with J gene TRBJ1-1; 9 nucleotides align to TRBD1. Germline values: CDR1 SGHTA, CDR2 FQGNSA. The CDR3 runs to 16 residues. J was trimmed by 4 bases and V by 1 base; bases with no gene match: 7. CDR3 nucleotide sequence: TGTGCCAGCAGCTTAGGTCGGACAGGGGTGGCCACTGAAGCTTTCTTT. Protein: CASSLGRTGVATEAFF.

This clone was found once. Other nucleotide sequences in the sample specify the same CDR3. The chain carries TRBV7-3 and TRBJ1-1; 8 bases match TRBD1. CDR1 is SGHTA and CDR2 is FQGTGA in the germline V gene. V dropped 5 bases and J dropped 4; count of bases not matched to a gene: 3. CDR3 length: 13 residues. CDR3 DNA sequence: TGTGCCAGCAGCATCACAGGGGGCACTGAAGCTTTCTTT. This encodes CASSITGGTEAFF.

J is TRBJ1-2 and V is TRBV7-9, with 7 bases lining up with TRBD1. Looked up from germline, CDR1 is SEHNR and CDR2 is FQNEAQ (reference sequence). The CDR3 loop spans 17 amino acids. The V gene end was trimmed by 5 bases and the J gene end by 3 bases; junction bases not matched to a gene: 15. CDR3 loop: CASSPVDRASPYYGYTF. CDR3 coding DNA: TGTGCCAGCAGCCCGGTCGACAGGGCAAGCCCTTACTATGGCTACACCTTC. The variable domain in full, with the rest retrieved from reference TRBV7-9 and TRBJ1-2, is DTGVSQNPRHKITKRGQNVTFRCDPISEHNRLYWYRQTLGQGPEFLTYFQNEAQLEKSRLLSDRFSAERPKGSFSTLEIQRTEQGDSAMYLCASSPVDRASPYYGYTFGSGTRLTVV.

This clone was observed a handful of times. The chain links TRBV29-1 to TRBJ1-1; 7 nucleotides match TRBD1. The ends lost 7 bases at V and 1 base at J; junction bases unmatched: 9. The CDR3 contains 14 residues. CDR1 and CDR2 (germline): SQVTM, ANQGSEA. The CDR3 DNA reads as TGCAGCGCAAAAATTGGGACAGCGAACACTGAAGCTTTCTTT. Its protein is CSAKIGTANTEAFF.

The J gene is TRBJ1-2, the V gene TRBV11-2, with 9 bases lining up with TRBD1. The CDR3 covers 16 residues. Trimming removed 5 bases from V and 8 bases from J; junction bases left unmatched: 15. Germline V gives CDR1 SGHAT, CDR2 FQNNGV. CDR3 nucleotides: TGTGCCAGCAGCAACTGGGACAGGGCTACGTCTGGCGGCTACACCTTC. The encoded protein is CASSNWDRATSGGYTF.

The J gene is TRBJ2-1, the V gene TRBV19; TRBD2 aligns across 11 bases. Germline CDR1 is LNHDA and CDR2 is SQIVND (reference sequence). Germline trimming cut 5 bases from V and 5 bases from J; bases unmatched to any gene: 5. This CDR3 contains 15 residues. The CDR3 nucleotides read TGTGCCAGTAGTCTAATAGCGGGGGGGCACAATGAGCAGTTCTTC. Translated: CASSLIAGGHNEQFF.

This clone came up once. The chain employs TRBV12-3 or TRBV12-4 and TRBJ1-2; 7 bases line up with TRBD1. This CDR3 has 13 amino acids. J gave up 4 bases and V 6 bases, and 5 bases lay outside the gene matches. CDR3 region: CASSPTGIYGYTF. For the CDR3, the DNA is TGTGCCAGCAGCCCGACAGGGATCTATGGCTACACCTTC.

This clone was counted a few times. The genes are TRBV5-6 and TRBJ1-1; D not resolved. CDR1 and CDR2 (germline): SGHDT, YYEEEE. This CDR3 region has 13 residues. The V and J ends lost 2 bases and 2 bases respectively, with 7 bases between them. The CDR3 sequence: CASSFGPNTEAFF. The CDR3 nucleotides are TGTGCCAGCAGCTTTGGCCCTAACACTGAAGCTTTCTTT.

The J gene is TRBJ1-2, the V gene TRBV5-1; D perhaps matches TRBD1 (5 bases). The CDR3 contains 16 residues. Germline V gene lookup returns CDR1 SGHRS and CDR2 YFSETQ. V lost 4 bases and J 3 bases, leaving 19 bases between the germline ends. This CDR3 is CASSPAGGSFHYGYTF. As DNA, the CDR3 is TGCGCCAGCAGCCCGGCGGGGGGTTCGTTTCACTATGGCTACACCTTC.